This paragraph reports one T cell receptor (beta chain). The antigen is undetermined. The data were taken from a study of T-cell memory formation after mild COVID-19. Study-level findings and limits: Among contracting clones, CD4+ were mainly CM/EM and CD8+ enriched in EMRA. Detection of some responders pre-infection suggested pre-existing cross-reactive memory T cells participated. CD4+ bias marked clones expanding day 15 to 37, unlike balanced contracting clones.

TCRdb passed the 5' RACE reads through MiXCR, listing each CDR3 protein once. The table shows about 300,000 distinct CDR3 sequences, with roughly 19% occurring only once. The CDR3 is 14 residues long. CDR1 and CDR2 (germline): MDHEN, SYDVKM. With V trimmed by 3 bases and J by 3 bases, 1 base remained unmatched. Material: PBMCs or a T cell subset sorted from them (not recorded which). This receptor was obtained from a man younger than 30 who had mild COVID-19 (a few samples of this study predate the infection). Cell type and time point are not known. The chain employs TRBV28 and TRBJ2-3, with 9 bases identical to TRBD2. The CDR3 nucleotides read TGTGCCAGCAGTTTTCTAGCGGGGACAGATACGCAGTATTTT. Translation gives CASSFLAGTDTQYF.